This T cell receptor beta chain was sequenced in a study of T cell responses to AZD1222 COVID-19 vaccine. Germline loops: CDR1 SGHRS, CDR2 YFSETQ. Unmatched junction bases numbered 11, after V lost 5 bases and J lost 4 bases. The CDR3 loop spans 15 amino acids. Sequencing was performed with immunoSEQ multiplex PCR; in TCRdb, only in-frame clones are kept and a portion is missing. This sample has approximately 130,000 clones, with 85% to 95% found just once. The sample in question was peripheral blood, obtained on day 0 of AZD1222 vaccination. The chain joins TRBV5-1 to TRBJ1-2; 7 nucleotides line up with TRBD1. The sequence derives from an adult in good health. The CDR3 sequence: CASRINRDRLYGYTF. The CDR3 DNA reads as TGCGCCAGCAGAATCAACCGGGACAGACTCTATGGCTACACCTTC. Complete variable domain (other parts from reference TRBV5-1 and TRBJ1-2): KAGVTQTPRYLIKTRGQQVTLSCSPISGHRSVSWYQQTPGQGLQFLFEYFSETQRNKGNFPGRFSGRQFSNSRSEMNVSTLELGDSALYLCASRINRDRLYGYTFGSGTRLTVV.